These T cell receptor beta chains were read from a single sample in a study of OX40 agonist ivuxolimab in advanced cancers. Here immunoSEQ multiplex PCR was the method, and the copy in TCRdb shows in-frame clones only, minus some. This sample has roughly 29,000 clones, with 90% found just once. The sequencing used CD4+ or CD8+ T cells sorted from blood, collected in a trial of the OX40 agonist ivuxolimab. Source of these receptors: an adult with an advanced solid tumor such as melanoma, head and neck, liver or kidney cancer. The CDR3 runs from the conserved cysteine through the conserved F or W. D genes are given only for firm matches. Not all rows give a size; the values are once, few, many and, for expanded clones, a class.

CDR3nt	CDR3aa	abundance	d_gene	j_gene	v_gene
TGTGCCAGTAGTAAAGGGACAGGGGACTACGAGCAGTACTTC	CASSKGTGDYEQYF	.	TRBD1	TRBJ2-7	TRBV19
TGTGCCAGCAGCGTAGAGGGAGTTTACACCGGGGAGCTGTTTTTT	CASSVEGVYTGELFF	.	.	TRBJ2-2	TRBV9
TGCAGCGTTGAAGCCACAGGGGGAAAACTGTTTTTT	CSVEATGGKLFF	.	TRBD1	TRBJ1-4	TRBV29-1
TGCGCCAGCAGCCAAGCCCGGACGTTACAAGAGACCCAGTACTTC	CASSQARTLQETQYF	.	.	TRBJ2-5	TRBV4-3
TGTGCCAGCAGCTTCCCCCCTGGGTCGGGGGATACGCAGTATTTT	CASSFPPGSGDTQYF	.	.	TRBJ2-3	TRBV11-2
TGTGCCAGCAGCGGAGGCCCAGGGGCCGTCGTGGAGACCCAGTACTTC	CASSGGPGAVVETQYF	.	.	TRBJ2-5	TRBV9
TGTGCCAGCAGCTTGGTGGCAGGTCCCTCCTACGAGCAGTACTTC	CASSLVAGPSYEQYF	.	.	TRBJ2-7	TRBV5-4
TGCGCCAGCAGCTTACAGACAGGGTTCGTAGGAGATGGCTACACCTTC	CASSLQTGFVGDGYTF	.	TRBD1	TRBJ1-2	TRBV5-1
TGTGCCAGCAGCGAGGGGAGTTATAGCAATCAGCCCCAGCATTTT	CASSEGSYSNQPQHF	.	.	TRBJ1-5	TRBV9
TGTGCCAGTACGATAGATCGGAATTTAGCGGGGACGGAGCAGTACTTC	CASTIDRNLAGTEQYF	once	TRBD2	TRBJ2-7	TRBV6-6
TGTGCCAGCAGCCAGACCGGGACTGTGGACTACTATGGCTACACCTTC	CASSQTGTVDYYGYTF	.	.	TRBJ1-2	TRBV9
TGTGCCAGCAGTTATGGGACAGAGGACTATGGCTACACCTTC	CASSYGTEDYGYTF	.	TRBD1	TRBJ1-2	TRBV6-6
TGTGCCAGCAGCTTTAGCGGTACGAACACCGGGGAGCTGTTTTTT	CASSFSGTNTGELFF	.	.	TRBJ2-2	TRBV5-5
TGTGCCAGCAGCCAAGGGTTTGATCGGGACAGGGGGCCCTACGAGCAGTACTTC	CASSQGFDRDRGPYEQYF	.	TRBD1	TRBJ2-7	TRBV4-2
TGTGCCAGCAGCTCAGAGAGCGGGGGACTAGCGGCATACAATGAGCAGTTCTTC	CASSSESGGLAAYNEQFF	.	TRBD2	TRBJ2-1	TRBV11-2
TGTGCCAGCAGTGAAGGATTAAATTACAATGAGCAGTTCTTC	CASSEGLNYNEQFF	.	.	TRBJ2-1	TRBV2
TGTGCCAGCAGCCAAAAAGGGTTCTACGAGCAGTACTTC	CASSQKGFYEQYF	few	.	TRBJ2-7	TRBV14
TGTGCCAGCAGCCCTAGTTTAGCGGGGGCAGATACGCAGTATTTT	CASSPSLAGADTQYF	.	TRBD2	TRBJ2-3	TRBV11-3
TGCAGCGTTGAAGATCGGGCAGCGCGGGGTGACACCATATATTTT	CSVEDRAARGDTIYF	.	.	TRBJ1-3	TRBV29-1
TGTGCCAGCTCACCTGAGGGACAGGGGTACAATGAGCAGTTCTTC	CASSPEGQGYNEQFF	.	TRBD1	TRBJ2-1	TRBV18
TGTGCCAGCAGCTTAGACCGACAGGAAAGCTCCTATAATTCACCCCTCCACTTT	CASSLDRQESSYNSPLHF	.	.	TRBJ1-6	TRBV7-9
TGTGCCAGCAGCTCCGGACAAGGACAGCGCTTT	CASSSGQGQRF	.	.	TRBJ1-1	TRBV11-2
TGTGCCAGCGTGCAGGGTGGGGGTTCGGCCGATGAGCAGTTCTTC	CASVQGGGSADEQFF	.	.	TRBJ2-1	TRBV6-1
TGTGCCAGCAGCGTAGGCCTAAGCAGGTACTATGGCTACACCTTC	CASSVGLSRYYGYTF	.	.	TRBJ1-2	TRBV9
TGTGCCAGCAGCTTACGACTAGTCTCCCTAGTAACCTCCTACAATGAGCAGTTCTTC	CASSLRLVSLVTSYNEQFF	.	.	TRBJ2-1	TRBV11-2
TGTGCCAGCGCCTTGGCCGGGGCTAGCGGGAGTTGGTACACAGATACGCAGTATTTT	CASALAGASGSWYTDTQYF	.	TRBD2	TRBJ2-3	TRBV5-6
TGCGCCAGCAGTGCGGAACAGGGGGCCTACGAGCAGTACTTC	CASSAEQGAYEQYF	.	TRBD1	TRBJ2-7	TRBV10-2
TGTGCCAGTAGCACAGGAGACGCCTACGAGCAGTACTTC	CASSTGDAYEQYF	.	.	TRBJ2-7	TRBV19
TGTGCCAGCAGCTTGACTAGCGGGGGATACCAAGAGACCCAGTACTTC	CASSLTSGGYQETQYF	.	TRBD2	TRBJ2-5	TRBV7-8
TGTGCCAGCAGCGGGTTGGCGGGAGGGCCGGGGTCCTACAATGAGCAGTTCTTC	CASSGLAGGPGSYNEQFF	.	TRBD2	TRBJ2-1	TRBV11-2
TGTGCCAGCAGTTTACGGGCTAGCGGGAGTGGAGAGACCCAGTACTTC	CASSLRASGSGETQYF	.	TRBD2	TRBJ2-5	TRBV27
TGTGCCAGCCATCCTGGCGGGGCGACTTATCCCGTTTCCTACGAGCAGTACTTC	CASHPGGATYPVSYEQYF	.	.	TRBJ2-7	TRBV27
TGCAGCGTTGAAGGGGCCCTAGCGAACACCGGGGAGCTGTTTTTT	CSVEGALANTGELFF	.	.	TRBJ2-2	TRBV29-1
TGTGCCAGCAGTTCAGACAGGGGCTCCTATAATTCACCCCTCCACTTT	CASSSDRGSYNSPLHF	.	TRBD1	TRBJ1-6	TRBV6-5
TGTGCCAGCAGTCGGACAGGGGAAAACACTGAAGCTTTCTTT	CASSRTGENTEAFF	.	TRBD1	TRBJ1-1	TRBV6-6
TGTGCCAGCAGTTACTCCTTGGGGGGGGCCACCTACGAGCAGTACTTC	CASSYSLGGATYEQYF	.	.	TRBJ2-7	TRBV6-5
TGTGCCAGCAGCCAAGGTTTAGTCCAACCTGCTAATGAAAAACTGTTTTTT	CASSQGLVQPANEKLFF	.	.	TRBJ1-4	TRBV4-2
TGTGCCAGTAGCTCAGGGAAGGCCAACGAGCAGTACTTC	CASSSGKANEQYF	few	.	TRBJ2-7	TRBV19
TGTGCCAGCAGCTCTTCAACCCCACTAGCGGGAGACCCAGATACGCAGTATTTT	CASSSSTPLAGDPDTQYF	.	TRBD2	TRBJ2-3	TRBV7-9
TGTGCCAGCAGCTACGGCACAGGGAGTTATCAGCCCCAGCATTTT	CASSYGTGSYQPQHF	.	.	TRBJ1-5	TRBV5-6
TGTGCCAGCAGCTTGGGAGGGCAGGGGGCCGCCAAGTCCCAGCATTTT	CASSLGGQGAAKSQHF	.	TRBD1	TRBJ1-5	TRBV5-6